What follows are 14 T cell receptor beta chains derived from one specimen sequenced in a study of T cells after yellow fever vaccination. One entry per CDR3 protein, called by TCRdb with MiXCR from the 5' RACE reads. The data hold more than 350,000 distinct CDR3 sequences, with about 9.9% observed a single time. Sequencing used PBMCs, obtained on the day of the first yellow fever vaccination. Every receptor here comes from a man between 18 and 35 years old who received the YFV17D yellow fever vaccine.

J is TRBJ1-6 and V is TRBV25-1; no definite D call. The CDR3 contains 16 residues. Trimming shortened V by 4 bases and J by 0 bases, and 10 bases separated the two germline ends. Germline CDR1 is MGHDK and CDR2 is SYGVNS. CDR3: CASSGWSSSYNSPLHF. The CDR3 nucleotides are TGTGCCAGCAGTGGGTGGAGCAGCTCCTATAATTCACCCCTCCACTTT.

The genes are TRBV5-5 and TRBJ2-2, with TRBD2 matching over 7 bases. This CDR3 has 16 residues. The V gene end was trimmed by 4 bases and the J gene end by 0 bases; junction bases not matched to a gene: 6. Germline V lookup: CDR1 SGHKS, CDR2 YYEKEE (reference sequence). CDR3: CASSPAGTTNTGELFF. The CDR3 DNA sequence: TGTGCCAGCAGCCCCGCCGGGACTACGAACACCGGGGAGCTGTTTTTT.

This clonotype was counted between two and nine times. This chain links TRBV28 with TRBJ2-1, with 14 bases lining up with TRBD2. This CDR3 has 17 residues. Losses at the gene ends were 0 bases for V and 7 bases for J; bases not matched to a gene: 5. Germline lookup yields CDR1 MDHEN and CDR2 SYDVKM. CDR3 in DNA: TGTGCCAGCAGTTTATGGGGGACTAGCGGGGGTCTGAATGAGCAGTTCTTC. Translating it yields CASSLWGTSGGLNEQFF. Together with reference TRBV28 and TRBJ2-1, the CDR3 gives the full variable domain: DVKVTQSSRYLVKRTGEKVFLECVQDMDHENMFWYRQDPGLGLRLIYFSYDVKMKEKGDIPEGYSVSREKKERFSLILESASTNQTSMYLCASSLWGTSGGLNEQFFGPGTRLTVL.

The chain uses TRBV28 and TRBJ2-5; 9 bases are shared with TRBD2. J gave up 5 bases and V 7 bases, and 14 bases lay outside the gene matches. The CDR3 loop spans 16 amino acids. CDR1 and CDR2 (germline): MDHEN, SYDVKM. CDR3 sequence: CASTSIGGGAQETQYF. CDR3 nucleotide sequence: TGTGCCAGCACCTCCATAGGCGGGGGGGCACAGGAGACCCAGTACTTC.

V usage is TRBV5-6 and J usage is TRBJ1-5; D uncertain. The CDR3 is 15 amino acids. Germline V lookup: CDR1 SGHDT, CDR2 YYEEEE. V gave up 2 bases and J gave up 1 base, with 10 bases separating them. The CDR3 DNA is TGTGCCAGCAGCTTTTACGACGGCAGCAATCAGCCCCAGCATTTT. As protein: CASSFYDGSNQPQHF. Supplemented by reference TRBV5-6 and TRBJ1-5, the full variable domain reads DAGVTQSPTHLIKTRGQQVTLRCSPKSGHDTVSWYQQALGQGPQFIFQYYEEEERQRGNFPDRFSGHQFPNYSSELNVNALLLGDSALYLCASSFYDGSNQPQHFGDGTRLSIL.

DNA of the CDR3: TGTGCCAGCAGCTCCAGCGCCTCCTACGAGCAGTACTTC. Translated: CASSSSASYEQYF. The chain couples TRBV7-2 to TRBJ2-7; D unresolved. V lost 4 bases to trimming and J lost 0 bases, with 7 bases between them. The CDR3 is made up of 13 amino acids. The germline gives CDR1 SGHTA, CDR2 FQGNSA.

This clonotype was counted a single time. This chain joins TRBV5-1 and TRBJ2-5; maybe TRBD1 (5 bases). The germline gives CDR1 SGHRS, CDR2 YFSETQ. The CDR3 has 15 residues. Trimming took off 2 bases at V and 2 bases at J, with 13 bases between the two ends. The CDR3 sequence is CASSLRQLAQETQYF. CDR3 coding DNA: TGCGCCAGCAGCTTACGACAGCTTGCTCAAGAGACCCAGTACTTC.

The CDR3 DNA follows: TGCAGTGCTACGGCTTTGGTCTATGGCTACACCTTC. Its protein is CSATALVYGYTF. The chain uses TRBV20-1 and TRBJ1-2; D is uncertain. CDR3 length equals 12 residues. Germline CDR1 and CDR2: DFQATT and SNEGSKA (reference sequence). Trimming pared 4 bases from V and 4 bases from J, leaving 10 bases between.

This clonotype was detected a few times. The rearrangement uses TRBV9 and TRBJ2-7, with 8 bases fitting TRBD2. After removal of 5 bases from V and 3 bases from J, the junction contained 13 bases not matched to a gene. CDR1 is SGDLS and CDR2 is YYNGEE in the germline V gene. This CDR3 region has 16 residues. The CDR3 region is CASSLTPSGGSYEQYF. CDR3 bases: TGTGCCAGCAGTCTCACTCCCAGCGGGGGAAGCTACGAGCAGTACTTC.

This clonotype has a handful of counts. This chain links TRBV30 with TRBJ1-4; D unresolved. This CDR3 has 14 residues. Per the germline V gene, CDR1 is GTSNPN and CDR2 is SVGIG (reference sequence). Trimming took off 2 bases at V and 0 bases at J, with 7 bases between the two ends. CDR3 DNA sequence: TGTGCCTGGAGTTCGGGTCCAACTAATGAAAAACTGTTTTTT. Residues: CAWSSGPTNEKLFF.

This clonotype was found a few times. This chain links TRBV4-2 with TRBJ2-1; unclear D gene. The CDR3 length is 14 residues. Trimming stripped 1 base from V and 4 bases from J, with 8 bases between. CDR1 is LGHNA and CDR2 is YNFKEQ in the germline V gene. CDR3 sequence reads: CASSQVTEYNEQFF. CDR3 DNA: TGTGCCAGCAGCCAAGTAACAGAGTACAATGAGCAGTTCTTC.

Only a few counts were recorded for this clonotype. The chain uses TRBV5-1 and TRBJ2-2; D is unclear. Per germline, CDR1 SGHRS and CDR2 YFSETQ. CDR3 length equals 15 residues. V dropped 0 bases and J dropped 0 bases, with 6 bases sitting between them. DNA for the CDR3: TGCGCCAGCAGCTTGGATTTGGCGAACACCGGGGAGCTGTTTTTT. Translated: CASSLDLANTGELFF.

This clonotype was seen repeatedly, ten times or more. The chain links TRBV7-8 to TRBJ1-5; D remains unclear. Trimming cost V 1 base and J 5 bases, with 3 bases left between them. Germline CDR1 reads SGHVS; CDR2 reads FQNEAQ. This CDR3 is 12 amino acids long. CDR3 sequence: CASSLVDQPQHF. In DNA, the CDR3 is TGTGCCAGCAGCTTAGTGGATCAGCCCCAGCATTTT.

The rearrangement links TRBV6-2 or TRBV6-3 to TRBJ1-2; no reliable D call. CDR1 is MNHEY and CDR2 is SVGEGT in the germline V gene. V lost 0 bases and J 5 bases, leaving 7 bases between the germline ends. The CDR3 length is 13 residues. Here the CDR3 reads CASSYSAQYGYTF. CDR3 nucleotide sequence: TGTGCCAGCAGTTACTCGGCCCAATATGGCTACACCTTC.